The 20 T cell receptor beta chains presented below share a single source sample, sequenced in a study of T-cell memory formation after mild COVID-19. TCRdb processed the 5' RACE reads anew with MiXCR; each CDR3 protein has one entry. The table has hundreds of thousands of distinct CDR3 sequences, 15% to 20% seen once. The sequenced material came from PBMCs or a T cell subset sorted from them (not recorded which). These receptors originate from an adult woman who had mild COVID-19 (a few samples of this study predate the infection). Cell type and time point are not known.

The table lists this clonotype with a few counts. The V and J genes are TRBV2 and TRBJ1-2; possibly TRBD1 for D (6 bases). Trimming removed 2 bases at V and 4 bases at J, with 26 bases between. The CDR3 is 19 residues long. CDR1 and CDR2 from the germline V gene are SNHLY and FYNNEI. DNA for the CDR3: TGTGCCAGCAGTGAAACCCGCTGGGCAGGGGCTCCTCGGAGCTATGGCTACACCTTC. Translated, it gives CASSETRWAGAPRSYGYTF.

This clonotype was observed a few times. J is TRBJ2-7 and V is TRBV12-3 or TRBV12-4; 8 nucleotides match TRBD1. There are 13 residues in the CDR3. V shed 3 bases, J shed 7 bases, and the junction held 5 bases outside the gene matches. CDR3 DNA sequence: TGTGCCAGCAGTTTTGTCAGGGGGCCAGAGCAGTACTTC. Amino acids: CASSFVRGPEQYF.

The rearrangement links TRBV10-3 to TRBJ2-3; D is uncertain. This CDR3 is built from 11 residues. Germline V lookup: CDR1 ENHRY, CDR2 SYGVKD. V was pared by 6 bases and J by 6 bases, with 7 bases between. The CDR3 loop reads CAIRGKDTQYF. Written as DNA, the CDR3 is TGTGCCATCAGAGGGAAGGATACGCAGTATTTT.

The chain employs TRBV15 and TRBJ2-5; 9 bases map to TRBD2. The CDR3 has 15 residues. Germline-derived CDR1 and CDR2 are LNHNV and YYDKDF (reference sequence). V dropped 3 bases and J dropped 3; count of bases not matched to a gene: 5. The CDR3 nucleotides are TGTGCCACCAGCAGCCGAAGCGGGGGGAAAGAGACCCAGTACTTC. It specifies CATSSRSGGKETQYF.

There are a few counts of this clonotype. V gene TRBV11-2 combines with J gene TRBJ2-3, with D perhaps TRBD1 or TRBD2 (5 bases each). Germline CDR1 SGHAT, CDR2 FQNNGV. Deletions cut 9 bases from V and 4 bases from J, with 20 bases between. The CDR3 has 15 amino acids. CDR3 protein: CASGRNGAGADTQYF. In DNA, the CDR3 is TGTGCCAGTGGGCGGAACGGGGCTGGGGCAGATACGCAGTATTTT.

This clonotype was observed a single time. The V gene is TRBV25-1, the J gene TRBJ2-3, with 9 bases fitting TRBD2. The germline gives CDR1 MGHDK, CDR2 SYGVNS. Unmatched junction bases numbered 4, after V lost 6 bases and J lost 3 bases. There are 14 residues in the CDR3. The CDR3 spells CASSIAGATDTQYF. CDR3 bases: TGTGCCAGCAGCATAGCGGGAGCAACAGATACGCAGTATTTT. Full variable domain (rest looked up from reference TRBV25-1 and TRBJ2-3): EADIYQTPRYLVIGTGKKITLECSQTMGHDKMYWYQQDPGMELHLIHYSYGVNSTEKGDLSSESTVSRIRTEHFPLTLESARPSHTSQYLCASSIAGATDTQYFGPGTRLTVL.

V usage is TRBV12-3 or TRBV12-4 and J usage is TRBJ2-1; tentatively, D is TRBD1 (6 bases). CDR3 length: 14 residues. Trimming took off 8 bases at V and 9 bases at J, with 20 bases between the two ends. CDR3: CASGGDLKGGEQFF. The CDR3 region has the DNA TGTGCCAGCGGTGGTGACCTCAAAGGGGGTGAGCAGTTCTTC.

This clonotype has a handful of counts. J is TRBJ2-7 and V is TRBV12-3 or TRBV12-4, with TRBD1 matching 7 bases. This CDR3 has 14 residues. V lost 8 bases and J lost 0; bases outside the gene matches: 7. The CDR3 DNA sequence: TGTGCCAGCCGGTTCCGGGACAGCTCCTACGAGCAGTACTTC. This encodes CASRFRDSSYEQYF.

The table lists this clonotype with many counts. The gene calls are TRBV6-5 and TRBJ1-5; TRBD1 is a possible D gene (6 bases). V shed 5 bases and J shed 6 bases, with 14 bases lying between them. CDR1 and CDR2 from the germline V gene are MNHEY and SVGAGI. This CDR3 is 14 amino acids long. The CDR3 reads CASSQIQGSQPQHF. The CDR3, as DNA: TGTGCCAGCAGTCAAATACAGGGAAGTCAGCCCCAGCATTTT.

This chain links TRBV10-3 with TRBJ1-4, with a tentative D call TRBD1 (6 bases). The CDR3 is made up of 13 amino acids. The V gene lost 5 bases and the J gene lost 7 bases, with 11 bases spanning the gap. From germline, CDR1 is ENHRY and CDR2 SYGVKD. CDR3 sequence (DNA): TGTGCCATCAGTAGCAGGGGCGCTGAAAAACTGTTTTTT. It codes for CAISSRGAEKLFF.

The sample holds a few counts of this clonotype. The rearrangement uses TRBV5-1 and TRBJ2-3; the match to TRBD1 covers 7 bases. Unmatched junction bases numbered 3, after V lost 0 bases and J lost 2 bases. The length of the CDR3 is 15 residues. In germline, CDR1 is SGHRS, CDR2 YFSETQ. The DNA for the CDR3 is TGCGCCAGCAGCTTGGGGGACAGTTTCACAGATACGCAGTATTTT. This encodes CASSLGDSFTDTQYF. Combining the CDR3 with reference TRBV5-1 and TRBJ2-3 gives the whole variable domain KAGVTQTPRYLIKTRGQQVTLSCSPISGHRSVSWYQQTPGQGLQFLFEYFSETQRNKGNFPGRFSGRQFSNSRSEMNVSTLELGDSALYLCASSLGDSFTDTQYFGPGTRLTVL.

This clonotype has just a few counts. The chain recombines TRBV6-6 with TRBJ2-7; TRBD1 might be the D (8 bases). This CDR3 has 19 residues. V gave up 7 bases and J gave up 3 bases, with 31 bases separating them. Germline assignment: CDR1 MNHNY and CDR2 SVGAGI (reference sequence). CDR3 sequence (DNA): TGTGCCAGCAATCTTCAGGGGGCGGGAGTTCGGGCTTCTCGCTACGAGCAGTACTTC. Its protein is CASNLQGAGVRASRYEQYF.

The gene calls are TRBV9 and TRBJ2-7; D is unresolved. This CDR3 has 13 amino acids. Trimming took off 0 bases at V and 5 bases at J, with 9 bases between the two ends. From germline, CDR1 is SGDLS and CDR2 YYNGEE. The CDR3 region is CASSVGPANEQYF. The CDR3 nucleotides are TGTGCCAGCAGCGTAGGTCCGGCCAACGAGCAGTACTTC.

This clonotype was detected only a few times. The J gene is TRBJ2-3, the V gene TRBV24-1; tentatively, D is TRBD2 (6 bases). From germline, CDR1 is KGHDR and CDR2 SFDVKD. This CDR3 is 15 amino acids long. V was pared by 7 bases and J by 2 bases, with 15 bases between. The CDR3 region is CATRGSSGDTDTQYF. The DNA for the CDR3 is TGTGCCACCAGAGGATCCTCGGGGGACACAGATACGCAGTATTTT.

The chain has TRBV12-3 or TRBV12-4 and TRBJ2-2; D is unresolved. Trimming pared 5 bases from V and 2 bases from J, leaving 12 bases between. This CDR3 contains 15 residues. The CDR3 region is CASSILISNTGELFF. The CDR3 nucleotides are TGTGCCAGCAGTATACTGATTTCTAACACCGGGGAGCTGTTTTTT.

This sequence joins TRBV29-1 and TRBJ2-5, with 8 bases that match TRBD2. The CDR3 covers 14 residues. In germline, CDR1 is SQVTM, CDR2 ANQGSEA. V lost 4 bases, J lost 4 bases, and 8 bases stayed unmatched. The DNA for the CDR3 is TGCAGCGTTGGTAGCGGGGCGGGTGGAGAGACCCAGTACTTC. Protein: CSVGSGAGGETQYF.

This clonotype was seen ten or more times. This chain uses TRBV7-9 with TRBJ2-7, with D maybe TRBD1 (5 bases). The CDR3 extends over 13 amino acids. Germline CDR1 SEHNR, CDR2 FQNEAQ (reference sequence). V lost 5 bases and J 10 bases, leaving 18 bases between the germline ends. The CDR3 nucleotides are TGTGCCAGCAGCCCCAGACAGTCCCACCCCCAGTACTTC. It yields the protein CASSPRQSHPQYF.

The table lists this clonotype with many counts. The chain joins TRBV6-2 or TRBV6-3 to TRBJ1-1; D gene uncertain. The CDR3 runs to 13 residues. With 4 bases removed from V and 1 base from J, the gap between germline ends came to 7 bases. The V gene's germline CDR1 is MNHEY and CDR2 SVGEGT. The CDR3 nucleotides are TGTGCCAGCAGTTTTTACGGGAACACTGAAGCTTTCTTT. Its protein is CASSFYGNTEAFF.

The V call is TRBV7-2, the J call TRBJ2-1, with D uncertain. The V gene's germline CDR1 is SGHTA and CDR2 FQGNSA. V shed 2 bases and J shed 0 bases, with 17 bases lying between them. The CDR3 is made up of 18 amino acids. The CDR3 nucleotides read TGTGCCAGCAGCTTAAGAGGTCTGGCAAAGAGCTCCTACAATGAGCAGTTCTTC. Amino acids: CASSLRGLAKSSYNEQFF.

The chain combines TRBV7-9 with TRBJ2-5; TRBD2 is a possible D gene (6 bases). V lost 5 bases, J lost 5 bases, and 18 bases lay in between. The CDR3 has 15 residues. Germline loops: CDR1 SEHNR, CDR2 FQNEAQ (reference sequence). In nucleotides, the CDR3 is TGTGCCAGCAGCCCAGAACGGGGGTATGGGGAGACCCAGTACTTC. Protein: CASSPERGYGETQYF.